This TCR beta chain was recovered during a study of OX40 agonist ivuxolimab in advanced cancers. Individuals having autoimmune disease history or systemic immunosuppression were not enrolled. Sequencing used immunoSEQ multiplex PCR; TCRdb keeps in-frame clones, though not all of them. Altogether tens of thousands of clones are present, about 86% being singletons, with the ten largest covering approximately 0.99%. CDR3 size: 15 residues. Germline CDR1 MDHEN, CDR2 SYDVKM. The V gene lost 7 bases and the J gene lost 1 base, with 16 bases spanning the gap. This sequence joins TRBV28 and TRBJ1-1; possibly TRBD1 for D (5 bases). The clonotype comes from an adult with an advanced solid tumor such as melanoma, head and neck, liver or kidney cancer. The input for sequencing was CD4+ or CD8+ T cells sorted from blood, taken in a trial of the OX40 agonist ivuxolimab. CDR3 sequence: CASTAEGTSNTEAFF. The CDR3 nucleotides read TGTGCCAGCACAGCAGAGGGGACTTCGAACACTGAAGCTTTCTTT.